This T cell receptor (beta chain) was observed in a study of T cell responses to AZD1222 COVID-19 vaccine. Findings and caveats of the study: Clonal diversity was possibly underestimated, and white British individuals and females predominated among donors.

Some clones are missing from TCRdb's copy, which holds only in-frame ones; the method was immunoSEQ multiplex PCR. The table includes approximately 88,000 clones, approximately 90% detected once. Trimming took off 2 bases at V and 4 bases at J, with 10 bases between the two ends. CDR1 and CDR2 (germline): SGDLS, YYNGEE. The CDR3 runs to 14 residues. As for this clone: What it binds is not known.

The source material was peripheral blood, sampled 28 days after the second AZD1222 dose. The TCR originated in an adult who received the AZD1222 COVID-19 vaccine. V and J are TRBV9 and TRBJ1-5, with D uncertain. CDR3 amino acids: CASSVGDTNQPQHF. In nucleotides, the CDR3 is TGTGCCAGCAGCGTCGGGGATACTAATCAGCCCCAGCATTTT.